What follows are 32 T cell receptor beta chains derived from one specimen sequenced in a study of blood T cell repertoires in COVID-19. TCRdb's table, derived via immunoSEQ multiplex PCR, lists solely in-frame clones and lacks some. The sample records around 150,000 clones, approximately 80% being singletons. Material: PBMCs or T cells enriched from blood (not recorded which). Receptors originate from an older woman who had recovered from COVID-19.

This clone was picked up one time. This rearrangement joins TRBV11-2 to TRBJ2-1; 10 bases agree with TRBD2. The CDR3 length is 16 residues. The germline V gene has CDR1 SGHAT and CDR2 FQNNGV. V was clipped by 5 bases and J by 3 bases; unmatched bases: 7. Here the CDR3 DNA reads TGTGCCAGCAGCCAGCATCTAGCGGGGGACTACAATGAGCAGTTCTTC. Amino acids: CASSQHLAGDYNEQFF. Combining the CDR3 with reference TRBV11-2 and TRBJ2-1 gives the whole variable domain EAGVAQSPRYKIIEKRQSVAFWCNPISGHATLYWYQQILGQGPKLLIQFQNNGVVDDSQLPKDRFSAERLKGVDSTLKIQPAKLEDSAVYLCASSQHLAGDYNEQFFGPGTRLTVL.

This sequence joins TRBV4-2 and TRBJ2-2; D perhaps matches TRBD1 (5 bases). This CDR3 spans 15 amino acids. Germline-derived CDR1 and CDR2 are LGHNA and YNFKEQ. V was cut by 3 bases and J by 2 bases, with 10 bases left in between. CDR3 bases: TGTGCCAGCAGCCAGCAGGGTGGAAACACCGGGGAGCTGTTTTTT. This gives the protein CASSQQGGNTGELFF.

The table lists this clone with a count of one. This chain joins TRBV5-1 and TRBJ2-6, with D unresolved. V dropped 1 base and J dropped 0 bases, with 5 bases sitting between them. The germline V gene encodes CDR1 SGHRS and CDR2 YFSETQ. This CDR3 comprises 15 residues. The CDR3 is CASSLTSSGANVLTF. CDR3 sequence (DNA): TGCGCCAGCAGCTTGACGAGCTCTGGGGCCAACGTCCTGACTTTC.

V and J are TRBV19 and TRBJ1-5; possible D gene TRBD1, 6 bases. The CDR3 spans 14 residues. From germline, CDR1 is LNHDA and CDR2 SQIVND (reference sequence). V was trimmed by 7 bases and J by 5 bases, leaving 15 bases between them. CDR3 coding DNA: TGTGCCAGTACCCCAGGGGCGTTCTATCAGCCCCAGCATTTT. This codes for CASTPGAFYQPQHF.

The chain links TRBV2 to TRBJ2-5; D may be TRBD2 (6 bases). Germline CDR1 reads SNHLY; CDR2 reads FYNNEI. Trimming cost V 7 bases and J 7 bases, with 28 bases left between them. The CDR3 consists of 17 residues. CDR3 amino acids: CASKGGGSSRSSGTQYF. CDR3 bases: TGTGCCAGCAAGGGAGGCGGATCTAGTCGCTCCTCGGGGACCCAGTACTTC.

CDR3 DNA sequence: TGTGCCAGCTCCCCAGGAAAGTCCTATGGCTACACCTTC. Translating gives CASSPGKSYGYTF. V is TRBV6-5 and J is TRBJ1-2; D is undetermined. In germline, CDR1 is MNHEY, CDR2 SVGAGI. This CDR3 spans 13 amino acids. V lost 8 bases and J lost 4, with 14 bases in between.

This clone was seen a few times. The J gene is TRBJ1-2, the V gene TRBV5-4; no definite D call. Germline CDR1 is SGHNT and CDR2 is YYREEE (reference sequence). The CDR3 runs 15 residues. The ends were cut back, 0 bases at V and 2 bases at J, with 11 bases in the middle. CDR3 in amino acids: CASSLAGNSNYGYTF. CDR3 DNA sequence: TGTGCCAGCAGCTTGGCCGGCAACAGCAACTATGGCTACACCTTC.

This chain uses TRBV9 with TRBJ1-6; 7 nucleotides line up with TRBD1. Germline loops: CDR1 SGDLS, CDR2 YYNGEE. The CDR3 totals 13 residues. V shed 3 bases and J 7 bases; nucleotides not matched to a gene: 1. The DNA of the CDR3 is TGTGCCAGCAGCGCGACAGGGAATTCACCCCTCCACTTT. Amino acid sequence: CASSATGNSPLHF.

J is TRBJ2-2 and V is TRBV30, with D perhaps matching TRBD1 (5 bases). This CDR3 has 14 residues. CDR1 and CDR2 from the germline V gene are GTSNPN and SVGIG (reference sequence). Between the trimmed V and J ends, which lost 0 bases and 4 bases, there was a span of 9 bases. The CDR3 coding sequence is TGTGCCTGGAGTGTCCAGGGAATCACCGGGGAGCTGTTTTTT. It codes for CAWSVQGITGELFF.

The V and J genes are TRBV3-1 (or the pseudogene TRBV3-2) and TRBJ1-2; D is perhaps TRBD1 (5 bases). The CDR3 runs 13 residues. Germline lookup yields CDR1 LGHDT and CDR2 YNNKEL (reference sequence). The germline V and J ends were trimmed by 4 bases and 8 bases, with 14 bases remaining between them. CDR3 region: CASSPTTTGGYTF. CDR3 bases: TGTGCCAGCAGCCCAACAACAACAGGAGGCTACACCTTC.

The gene calls are TRBV2 and TRBJ2-1, with 15 bases matching TRBD2. The CDR3 has 14 amino acids. The J segment lost 10 bases and the V segment lost 8 bases, leaving 6 bases of the junction unmatched. The V gene's germline CDR1 is SNHLY and CDR2 FYNNEI. CDR3 amino acids: CASLGLAGGREQFF. CDR3 DNA sequence: TGTGCCAGCCTGGGACTAGCGGGGGGACGGGAGCAGTTCTTC.

The chain has TRBV3-1 (or the pseudogene TRBV3-2) and TRBJ1-2; tentatively, D is TRBD1 (5 bases). Germline CDR1 reads LGHDT; CDR2 reads YNNKEL (reference sequence). This CDR3 has 15 amino acids. V dropped 4 bases and J dropped 5 bases, with 17 bases sitting between them. This CDR3 reads CASSRVDSRLYGYTF. The CDR3 DNA reads as TGTGCCAGCAGCCGCGTCGACAGTCGCCTATATGGCTACACCTTC.

The rearrangement links TRBV2 to TRBJ1-5; possible D gene TRBD1, 5 bases. CDR1 is SNHLY, CDR2 FYNNEI, per germline. The CDR3 runs to 15 residues. Trimming shortened V by 8 bases and J by 5 bases, and 19 bases separated the two germline ends. CDR3 in amino acids: CASSQLQGGDQPQHF. Written as DNA, the CDR3 is TGTGCCAGCTCCCAACTTCAGGGTGGGGATCAGCCCCAGCATTTT. The full variable domain, in which reference TRBV2 and TRBJ1-5 provide the parts outside the CDR3, is EPEVTQTPSHQVTQMGQEVILRCVPISNHLYFYWYRQILGQKVEFLVSFYNNEISEKSEIFDDQFSVERPDGSNFTLKIRSTKLEDSAMYFCASSQLQGGDQPQHFGDGTRLSIL.

The chain joins TRBV28 to TRBJ1-4; D might be TRBD1 (6 bases). Trimming pared 7 bases from V and 8 bases from J, leaving 11 bases between. Germline V lookup: CDR1 MDHEN, CDR2 SYDVKM. The CDR3 length is 12 residues. This chain's CDR3 is CASKQGGEKLFF. The CDR3 DNA reads TGTGCCAGCAAACAGGGTGGGGAAAAACTGTTTTTT.

This clone was counted a single time. This chain joins TRBV28 and TRBJ2-7; a weak D match, TRBD2 (6 bases). The germline CDR1 and CDR2 sequences are MDHEN and SYDVKM. The CDR3 has 15 residues. V was pared by 3 bases and J by 3 bases, with 15 bases between. This CDR3 is CASSFGPTGGYEQYF. Written as DNA, the CDR3 is TGTGCCAGCAGTTTTGGCCCCACCGGGGGCTACGAGCAGTACTTC.

The V gene is TRBV6-2 or TRBV6-3, the J gene TRBJ2-3; 7 positions agree with TRBD1. Per germline, CDR1 MNHEY and CDR2 SVGEGT. CDR3 length: 15 amino acids. Unmatched junction bases numbered 5, after V lost 5 bases and J lost 0 bases. The CDR3 nucleotides are TGTGCCAGCAGTCGAAGGACAGGAAGCACAGATACGCAGTATTTT. Encoded protein: CASSRRTGSTDTQYF.

This chain connects TRBV2 to TRBJ1-2, with 8 bases aligning to TRBD1. From germline, CDR1 is SNHLY and CDR2 FYNNEI. Losses at the gene ends were 6 bases for V and 1 base for J; bases not matched to a gene: 1. This CDR3 has 13 residues. The CDR3 is CASSDRGNYGYTF. Written as DNA, the CDR3 is TGTGCCAGCAGCGACAGGGGTAACTATGGCTACACCTTC.

This clone was seen once. V is TRBV3-1 (or the pseudogene TRBV3-2) and J is TRBJ2-1; 8 nucleotides agree with TRBD2. Germline lookup yields CDR1 LGHDT and CDR2 YNNKEL (reference sequence). V shed 0 bases and J 12 bases; nucleotides not matched to a gene: 4. The CDR3 consists of 13 residues. The CDR3 here is CASSQDREGRQFF. The CDR3, as DNA: TGTGCCAGCAGCCAAGATCGGGAGGGGAGGCAGTTCTTC.

The V call is TRBV5-6, the J call TRBJ1-2, with a possible D match to TRBD1 (6 bases). The germline V and J ends were trimmed by 1 base and 8 bases, with 9 bases remaining between them. This CDR3 contains 12 residues. Germline CDR1 is SGHDT and CDR2 is YYEEEE. DNA of the CDR3: TGTGCCAGCAGCTTGCGAGGGGGAGGCTACACCTTC. Residues: CASSLRGGGYTF.

In this sample, this clone turned up a few times. The CDR3 DNA is TGCGCCAGCAGCTCGGGGACAGGGGGCACTAATGAAAAACTGTTTTTT. This sequence encodes CASSSGTGGTNEKLFF. The V and J genes are TRBV5-1 and TRBJ1-4; 12 positions match TRBD1. The V gene's germline CDR1 is SGHRS and CDR2 YFSETQ. The V gene end was trimmed by 3 bases and the J gene end by 2 bases; junction bases not matched to a gene: 2. The CDR3 length is 16 residues.

This chain connects TRBV20-1 to TRBJ2-5; possible D gene TRBD1, 5 bases. This CDR3 region has 11 residues. V lost 6 bases and J 4 bases, leaving 9 bases between the germline ends. The germline V gene encodes CDR1 DFQATT and CDR2 SNEGSKA (reference sequence). CDR3 residues: CSAGRAETQYF. CDR3 DNA: TGCAGTGCAGGCAGGGCAGAGACCCAGTACTTC.

This CDR3 is CASSLGTGKYEQYF. CDR3 bases: TGCGCCAGCAGCTTGGGGACAGGGAAGTACGAGCAGTACTTC. The chain uses TRBV5-1 and TRBJ2-7, with 8 bases lining up with TRBD1. The V segment lost 0 bases and the J segment 4 bases; nucleotides outside the gene matches: 3. CDR3 size: 14 residues. Germline V lookup: CDR1 SGHRS, CDR2 YFSETQ.

About this clone: A read error may produce the germline difference seen at one junction end. The chain employs TRBV5-6 and TRBJ2-7; 11 bases match TRBD1. Germline V gene lookup returns CDR1 SGHDT and CDR2 YYEEEE. The CDR3 length is 18 residues. The CDR3: CASSLDVTGTGGSFEQYF. CDR3 nucleotide sequence: TGTGCCAGCAGCTTGGACGTGACCGGGACAGGGGGGTCCTTCGAGCAGTACTTC. The full variable domain, with the rest looked up from reference TRBV5-6 and TRBJ2-7, is DAGVTQSPTHLIKTRGQQVTLRCSPKSGHDTVSWYQQALGQGPQFIFQYYEEEERQRGNFPDRFSGHQFPNYSSELNVNALLLGDSALYLCASSLDVTGTGGSFEQYFGPGTRLTVT.

The rearrangement joins TRBV10-3 to TRBJ2-2; maybe TRBD2 (5 bases). V lost 2 bases to trimming and J lost 4 bases, with 14 bases between them. Germline values: CDR1 ENHRY, CDR2 SYGVKD. The CDR3 is 16 amino acids. CDR3 sequence (DNA): TGTGCCATCAGTGAGGGAGGCCGCCGGGGCACCGGGGAGCTGTTTTTT. Encoded protein: CAISEGGRRGTGELFF.

This chain joins TRBV3-1 (or the pseudogene TRBV3-2) and TRBJ1-5; D perhaps matches TRBD1 (6 bases). V was clipped by 1 base and J by 7 bases, with 11 bases between them. This CDR3 has 14 amino acids. Germline loops: CDR1 LGHDT, CDR2 YNNKEL (reference sequence). This chain's CDR3 is CASSQVAGEQPQHF. The CDR3 DNA sequence: TGTGCCAGCAGCCAAGTTGCAGGGGAACAGCCCCAGCATTTT.

The V gene is TRBV18, the J gene TRBJ2-1; D is unresolved. V dropped 6 bases and J dropped 5 bases, with 17 bases sitting between them. CDR1 KGHSH and CDR2 LQKENI come from the germline V gene. The CDR3 is made up of 15 amino acids. The DNA of the CDR3 is TGTGCCAGCTCTCTACGCTCGGGTATGGACAATGAGCAGTTCTTC. This translates into CASSLRSGMDNEQFF.

V is TRBV3-1 (or the pseudogene TRBV3-2) and J is TRBJ1-1, with D possibly matching TRBD1 (5 bases). V lost 1 base and J lost 5, with 8 bases in between. CDR3 size: 13 residues. Germline CDR1 is LGHDT and CDR2 is YNNKEL (reference sequence). The CDR3, as DNA: TGTGCCAGCAGCCAAGGGGGCTCTACTGAAGCTTTCTTT. Protein product: CASSQGGSTEAFF.

This clone was counted once. This chain connects TRBV9 to TRBJ1-2, with 8 bases matching TRBD1. The germline CDR1 and CDR2 sequences are SGDLS and YYNGEE. The CDR3 loop spans 15 amino acids. Trimming removed 4 bases from V and 5 bases from J; junction bases left unmatched: 10. CDR3 sequence reads: CASSSRQGNRYGYTF. DNA for the CDR3: TGTGCCAGCAGCTCTCGACAGGGGAATAGGTATGGCTACACCTTC. The full variable domain, with the rest looked up from reference TRBV9 and TRBJ1-2, is DSGVTQTPKHLITATGQRVTLRCSPRSGDLSVYWYQQSLDQGLQFLIQYYNGEERAKGNILERFSAQQFPDLHSELNLSSLELGDSALYFCASSSRQGNRYGYTFGSGTRLTVV.

The V call is TRBV20-1, the J call TRBJ2-7; 7 positions match TRBD2. Germline loops: CDR1 DFQATT, CDR2 SNEGSKA (reference sequence). The CDR3 is made up of 13 amino acids. V dropped 3 bases and J dropped 6; count of bases not matched to a gene: 8. Here the CDR3 reads CSASPGGGSEQYF. The CDR3 nucleotides read TGCAGTGCTAGTCCCGGCGGGGGTTCCGAGCAGTACTTC.

This clone showed up just a few times. The chain is built from TRBV7-9 and TRBJ2-7; possibly TRBD1 for D (6 bases). V was trimmed by 1 base and J by 2 bases, leaving 9 bases between them. The CDR3 is 14 residues long. The germline CDR1 and CDR2 sequences are SEHNR and FQNEAQ (reference sequence). The CDR3 DNA sequence: TGTGCCAGCAGCTTAGTGGGGGACACCTACGAGCAGTACTTC. Residues: CASSLVGDTYEQYF.

The chain recombines TRBV15 with TRBJ2-7; D remains ambiguous. The CDR3 has 16 amino acids. The V gene's germline CDR1 is LNHNV and CDR2 YYDKDF (reference sequence). Trimming removed 0 bases at V and 6 bases at J, with 18 bases between. The CDR3: CATSREPQRFAAEQYF. The CDR3 nucleotides read TGTGCCACCAGCAGAGAGCCCCAACGATTCGCGGCCGAGCAGTACTTC.

The CDR3: CASSAQAPNTEAFF. The CDR3 bases are TGTGCCAGCAGCGCCCAGGCTCCGAACACTGAAGCTTTCTTT. The chain carries TRBV7-3 and TRBJ1-1; D unclear. V was clipped by 5 bases and J by 1 base, with 11 bases between them. Germline CDR1 and CDR2: SGHTA and FQGTGA. The CDR3 runs to 14 residues.